This T cell receptor beta chain was identified during a study of early T cells in non-severe SARS-CoV-2 infection. Study overall: Chains stayed unpaired after sequencing of bulk RNA from unsorted whole blood. Whole-study findings and limits: Anti-spike CD8 specificities were favored by VDJdb matching, whose results missed private and CD4 specificities.

CDR1 is DFQATT, CDR2 SNEGSKA, per germline (reference sequence). The CDR3 is made up of 11 amino acids. Attachment of unique molecular identifiers to individual cDNA molecules was performed. TCRdb reprocessed the 5' RACE reads via MiXCR and lists one record per CDR3 protein. There are about 26,000 distinct CDR3 sequences in the sample; 4% to 4.5% occur only once, and 6% to 6.5% lies in the top ten. This clonotype showed up many times. Its antigen is still unknown. The source is an adult who was a healthcare worker with PCR-confirmed SARS-CoV-2 infection or an uninfected control (not recorded which). The chain links TRBV20-1 to TRBJ2-3, with TRBD2 identical over 8 bases. Sequenced material: whole blood. CDR3 protein: CSLGRVDTQYF. For the CDR3, the DNA is TGCAGCCTCGGGAGGGTCGATACGCAGTATTTT.